This is a list of T cell receptor beta chains from one sample in a study of T-cell reconstitution after alpha-beta-depleted transplantation in children. TCRdb ran MiXCR on the PCR reads and lists one entry per CDR3 protein. Among about 440,000 distinct CDR3 sequences listed, 43% were seen once. The sequences come from PBMCs, collected before TCRalphabeta/CD19-depleted stem cell transplant. The receptors stem from a girl aged 2 to 9 with aplastic anemia, due to receive a stem cell transplant. The CDR3 runs from the conserved cysteine through the conserved F or W.

CDR3aa | j_gene | v_gene
CASSLAVPSSTDTQYF | TRBJ2-3 | TRBV5-1
CATRTGNEQFF | TRBJ2-1 | TRBV15
CATSREASSYEQYF | TRBJ2-7 | TRBV15
CSVVAGQKNIQYF | TRBJ2-4 | TRBV29-1
CASSLDDRLAGVFRALSNEQFF | TRBJ2-1 | TRBV11-2
CASRPTRGQETQYF | TRBJ2-5 | TRBV12-3/TRBV12-4
CASSSDRGRNEKLFF | TRBJ1-4 | TRBV7-9
CASSVVSGRANEQFF | TRBJ2-1 | TRBV9
CASSEGLGGTQETQYF | TRBJ2-5 | TRBV6-1
CSARSLAGRETQYF | TRBJ2-5 | TRBV20-1
CASSLWTVENNEQFF | TRBJ2-1 | TRBV7-9
CASSQDLANNEQFF | TRBJ2-1 | TRBV4-2
CATSDSPGTGFQETQYF | TRBJ2-5 | TRBV24-1
CASSLGGGGTETQYF | TRBJ2-5 | TRBV7-7
CASSYKGKAFF | TRBJ1-1 | TRBV6-5
CSARVFSYEQYF | TRBJ2-7 | TRBV20-1
CASRPGQGPYNEQFF | TRBJ2-1 | TRBV28
CASSYRRGTPTYEQYF | TRBJ2-7 | TRBV28
CASSLSVSAGGNTGELFF | TRBJ2-2 | TRBV5-1
CSAGGTGGTDTQYF | TRBJ2-3 | TRBV20-1
CASSYWGEGGGEQFF | TRBJ2-1 | TRBV28
CASKVGNEQFF | TRBJ2-1 | TRBV7-2
CASSRPVGGRSTDTQYF | TRBJ2-3 | TRBV28
CASSLTTGSYEQYF | TRBJ2-7 | TRBV7-2
CASSLGQVSSGANVLTF | TRBJ2-6 | TRBV7-9
CSVVAGEGYNEQFF | TRBJ2-1 | TRBV29-1
CASSFVGRSNQPQHF | TRBJ1-5 | TRBV12-3/TRBV12-4
CASSFRDFLQETQYF | TRBJ2-5 | TRBV5-6
CSVDGMVPGGYYGYTF | TRBJ1-2 | TRBV29-1
CATSDLGQSSYNEQFF | TRBJ2-1 | TRBV24-1
CATSDSRPGYNEQFF | TRBJ2-1 | TRBV24-1
CASRKGYTEAFF | TRBJ1-1 | TRBV28
CSAAPTSGGGETQYF | TRBJ2-5 | TRBV20-1
CSASTGLADPYEQYF | TRBJ2-7 | TRBV20-1
CASSYSRVNEKLFF | TRBJ1-4 | TRBV6-5
CASSLEGVRTGELFF | TRBJ2-2 | TRBV7-2
CATSHSSNQPQHF | TRBJ1-5 | TRBV24-1
CSARVASGSSYEQYF | TRBJ2-7 | TRBV20-1
CASSLYPTSGSGETQYF | TRBJ2-5 | TRBV5-5
CSASVENHNEQFF | TRBJ2-1 | TRBV20-1
CASSNWETGWLAGANVLTF | TRBJ2-6 | TRBV19
CAISESTFPNEQYF | TRBJ2-7 | TRBV10-3
CATSERVNGETGRYNEQFF | TRBJ2-1 | TRBV24-1
CASSLERALVYNEQFF | TRBJ2-1 | TRBV7-2
CASSLTSYEQFF | TRBJ2-1 | TRBV2
CASSRWSSTDTQYF | TRBJ2-3 | TRBV18